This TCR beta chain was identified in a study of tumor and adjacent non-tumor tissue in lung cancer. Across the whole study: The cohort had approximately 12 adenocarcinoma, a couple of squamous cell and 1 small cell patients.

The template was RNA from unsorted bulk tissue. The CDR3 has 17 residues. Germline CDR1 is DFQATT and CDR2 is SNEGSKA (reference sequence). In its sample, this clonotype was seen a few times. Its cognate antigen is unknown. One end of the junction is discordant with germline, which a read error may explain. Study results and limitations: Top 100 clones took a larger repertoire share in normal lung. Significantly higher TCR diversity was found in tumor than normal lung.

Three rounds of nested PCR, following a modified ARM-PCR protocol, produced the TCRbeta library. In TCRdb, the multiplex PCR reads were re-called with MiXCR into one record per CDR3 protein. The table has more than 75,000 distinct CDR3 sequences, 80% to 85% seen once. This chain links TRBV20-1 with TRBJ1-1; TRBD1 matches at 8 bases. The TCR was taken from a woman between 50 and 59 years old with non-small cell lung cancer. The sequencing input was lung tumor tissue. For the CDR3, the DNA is TGCAGTGTTAAGGTTTCCGACAGGGGCTCTTGGTTCACTGAAGCATTCTTT. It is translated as CSVKVSDRGSWFTEAFF.